This T cell receptor (beta chain) was obtained from a study of neurological immune-mediated disorders. Overall study results and limits: Multiple sclerosis, the disease with the least TCR clonal expansion, fell below healthy controls, whereas HTLV-1-associated myelopathy showed the most. CDR3 amino acid sequences found in expanded clones were never shared across subjects, suggesting private repertoires in all groups.

Serving as healthy controls were blood bank volunteers based in Maryland, USA. Germline V CDR1 and CDR2: LGHNA, YSLEER. The CDR3 runs 15 residues. Trimming shortened V by 0 bases and J by 4 bases, and 12 bases separated the two germline ends. The authors made cDNA by 5'RACE with 10-nucleotide random UMIs. TCRdb analysed the 5' RACE reads with MiXCR anew, one entry per CDR3 protein. The sample holds 20,000 to 25,000 distinct CDR3 sequences, approximately 5.9% seen once. By sample fraction, this clonotype is large. Its antigen is undetermined. Sequenced material: CD8+ T cells from blood. The origin of this receptor is a man younger than 30 in good health. V is TRBV4-3 and J is TRBJ1-1; D is undetermined. CDR3 in amino acids: CASSQDSSIGTEAFF. DNA for the CDR3: TGCGCCAGCAGCCAAGATAGTAGCATCGGCACTGAAGCTTTCTTT.